One sample yielded the 5 T cell receptor beta chains listed below, sequenced in a study of regulatory T cells in long-lasting Graves disease. The sample's time point: persistent/refractory GD, antithyroid drugs over 5 years with positive TRAb. Extracted RNA from PBMCs served as the source of the TCR library. Arm-PCR of CDR3 regions with iRepertoire HTBI primers generated TCR beta libraries. One entry per CDR3 protein, called by TCRdb with MiXCR from the multiplex PCR reads. The sample carries some 370,000 distinct CDR3 sequences, around 23% recorded once. The source material was peripheral blood mononuclear cells (PBMCs), sampled when the disease was refractory, from a patient treated with antithyroid drugs. The receptors come from a woman between 35 and 50 years old with Graves disease.

The chain employs TRBV20-1 and TRBJ1-5; TRBD1 matches 10 bases. Germline lookup yields CDR1 DFQATT and CDR2 SNEGSKA (reference sequence). Trimming removed 6 bases from V and 2 bases from J; junction bases left unmatched: 7. The CDR3 runs to 15 residues. Written as DNA, the CDR3 is TGCAGTGCCCCGGACAGGGGGGGAGGCAATCAGCCCCAGCATTTT. Protein product: CSAPDRGGGNQPQHF.

The V call is TRBV7-9, the J call TRBJ1-1; unclear D gene. CDR1 SEHNR and CDR2 FQNEAQ come from the germline V gene (reference sequence). This CDR3 has 15 amino acids. V was clipped by 1 base and J by 0 bases, with 9 bases between them. The CDR3 loop reads CASSLDLVMNTEAFF. The CDR3 bases are TGTGCCAGCAGCTTAGACTTGGTTATGAACACTGAAGCTTTCTTT.

The sample holds many counts of this clonotype. The chain recombines TRBV12-3 or TRBV12-4 with TRBJ2-2; TRBD2 matches at 13 bases. The CDR3 has 18 residues. Trimming cost V 6 bases and J 4 bases; bases outside gene matches: 11. The CDR3 loop is CASSPVAGLAGTTGELFF. CDR3 bases: TGTGCCAGCAGCCCCGTTGCGGGACTAGCGGGGACCACCGGGGAGCTGTTTTTT.

This clonotype was observed many times. The CDR3 nucleotides are TGTGCCAGCAGAAGCGGGGACAACAATGAGCAGTTCTTC. This sequence encodes CASRSGDNNEQFF. The chain joins TRBV2 to TRBJ2-1; possible D gene TRBD2, 7 bases. The ends were cut back, 6 bases at V and 5 bases at J, with 11 bases in the middle. Germline V gene sequence: CDR1 SNHLY, CDR2 FYNNEI. The CDR3 has 13 amino acids.

This clonotype showed up many times. The chain has TRBV29-1 and TRBJ2-2; D not resolved. Germline lookup yields CDR1 SQVTM and CDR2 ANQGSEA. V was trimmed by 4 bases and J by 2 bases, leaving 5 bases between them. The CDR3 covers 12 residues. CDR3 coding DNA: TGCAGCGTTGCCAGAAACACCGGGGAGCTGTTTTTT. Residues: CSVARNTGELFF.